Below, 2 T cell receptor beta chains from the same sample are listed, as sequenced in a study of CD8+ T cells in alopecia areata. Extraction of RNA preceded its reverse transcription into cDNA, which served as the sequencing template. Libraries were prepared by immunoSEQ multiplex PCR; TCRdb keeps only in-frame clonotypes and omits some of them. Of 70,000 to 95,000 clones in the sample, about 51% were seen once. Sample: NKG2D-high CD8+ T cells sorted from blood. The receptors derive from a human donor with alopecia areata.

The gene calls are TRBV27 and TRBJ2-3, with 14 bases matching TRBD2. Trimming removed 8 bases from V and 5 bases from J; junction bases left unmatched: 3. This CDR3 has 14 residues. CDR1 is MNHEY, CDR2 SMNVEV, per germline (reference sequence). The CDR3 nucleotides read TGTGCCAGCGGGGGACTAGCGGGAGAAGATACGCAGTATTTT. Encoded protein: CASGGLAGEDTQYF.

This clone was seen a handful of times. The V call is TRBV2, the J call TRBJ2-1; TRBD2 agrees at 12 bases. The V gene end was trimmed by 6 bases and the J gene end by 0 bases; junction bases not matched to a gene: 3. This CDR3 contains 16 residues. The germline CDR1 and CDR2 sequences are SNHLY and FYNNEI. CDR3 coding DNA: TGTGCCAGCAGGGCGACTAGCGGGGGCTCCTACAATGAGCAGTTCTTC. Translating it yields CASRATSGGSYNEQFF. The whole variable domain, remainder taken from reference TRBV2 and TRBJ2-1, is EPEVTQTPSHQVTQMGQEVILRCVPISNHLYFYWYRQILGQKVEFLVSFYNNEISEKSEIFDDQFSVERPDGSNFTLKIRSTKLEDSAMYFCASRATSGGSYNEQFFGPGTRLTVL.